This T cell receptor (beta chain) was recovered during a study of blood T cell repertoires in COVID-19. TCRdb keeps only in-frame clones here, not all; method: immunoSEQ multiplex PCR. The repertoire consists of about 56,000 clones, with over 75% occurring once and the leading ten covering roughly 3.5%. The CDR3 spans 14 residues. Losses at the gene ends were 3 bases for V and 5 bases for J; bases not matched to a gene: 7. The V gene's germline CDR1 is SGHRS and CDR2 YFSETQ. What was sequenced was peripheral blood. The chain has TRBV5-1 and TRBJ2-5; TRBD2 aligns across 7 bases. This receptor was identified in a man aged 45-65 years with active COVID-19. This chain's CDR3 is CASSSLTSLETQYF. In DNA form, the CDR3 reads TGCGCCAGCAGCTCCCTGACTAGCTTGGAGACCCAGTACTTC. The entire variable domain, with the rest obtained from reference TRBV5-1 and TRBJ2-5, is as follows: KAGVTQTPRYLIKTRGQQVTLSCSPISGHRSVSWYQQTPGQGLQFLFEYFSETQRNKGNFPGRFSGRQFSNSRSEMNVSTLELGDSALYLCASSSLTSLETQYFGPGTRLLVL.